Each of the 25 T cell receptor beta chains below was sequenced from the same sample in a study of blood T cell repertoires in COVID-19. Profiling relied on immunoSEQ multiplex PCR, and the TCRdb table lists in-frame clones only, not all of them. There are more than 60,000 clones in the sample; 88% occur only once, and over 9.5% lies in the top ten. The material sequenced was PBMCs or T cells enriched from blood (not recorded which). The receptor source for this set is a woman aged 40 to 50 who had recovered from COVID-19.

The chain couples TRBV11-2 to TRBJ2-1; D is unresolved. Trimming pared 2 bases from V and 2 bases from J, leaving 7 bases between. This CDR3 is 14 amino acids long. In germline, CDR1 is SGHAT, CDR2 FQNNGV. Written as DNA, the CDR3 is TGTGCCAGCAGCTTACTAGTAGCCTACAATGAGCAGTTCTTC. Protein sequence: CASSLLVAYNEQFF.

This chain links TRBV9 with TRBJ1-6; 8 bases fit TRBD1. The CDR3 consists of 13 residues. CDR1 SGDLS and CDR2 YYNGEE come from the germline V gene. J gave up 10 bases and V 3 bases, and 3 bases lay outside the gene matches. Here the CDR3 reads CASSGQGRSPLHF. The CDR3 DNA reads TGTGCCAGCAGCGGACAGGGGCGGTCACCCCTCCACTTT.

The J gene is TRBJ2-2, the V gene TRBV5-1; D is undetermined. Germline-derived CDR1 and CDR2 are SGHRS and YFSETQ. This CDR3 comprises 15 residues. The germline V and J ends were trimmed by 5 bases and 3 bases, with 14 bases remaining between them. CDR3 sequence reads: CASRTDTYYTGELFF. Here the CDR3 DNA reads TGCGCCAGCAGGACCGACACCTACTACACCGGGGAGCTGTTTTTT. Filled out from reference TRBV5-1 and TRBJ2-2, the complete variable domain reads KAGVTQTPRYLIKTRGQQVTLSCSPISGHRSVSWYQQTPGQGLQFLFEYFSETQRNKGNFPGRFSGRQFSNSRSEMNVSTLELGDSALYLCASRTDTYYTGELFFGEGSRLTVL.

V is TRBV18 and J is TRBJ2-3; 8 bases map to TRBD2. Trimming cost V 1 base and J 0 bases; bases outside gene matches: 3. This CDR3 region has 16 residues. The V gene's germline CDR1 is KGHSH and CDR2 LQKENI. CDR3 residues: CASSPLVAGSTDTQYF. The CDR3 DNA reads TGTGCCAGCTCACCACTCGTAGCGGGGAGCACAGATACGCAGTATTTT.

The chain combines TRBV29-1 with TRBJ2-7, with 7 positions matching TRBD1. The V gene end was trimmed by 6 bases and the J gene end by 3 bases; junction bases not matched to a gene: 5. Germline CDR1 reads SQVTM; CDR2 reads ANQGSEA. This CDR3 comprises 12 residues. In nucleotides, the CDR3 is TGCAGCGTCAGACAGGGAAACTACGAGCAGTACTTC. Translating it yields CSVRQGNYEQYF.

In DNA form, the CDR3 reads TGTGCCAGCAGTCAAAAAGAGGGGGTTGGTAATTCACCCCTCCACTTT. It specifies CASSQKEGVGNSPLHF. The genes are TRBV2 and TRBJ1-6; weak D call: TRBD1 (6 bases). CDR3 size: 16 residues. V lost 5 bases and J 6 bases, leaving 17 bases between the germline ends. Per germline, CDR1 SNHLY and CDR2 FYNNEI.

A word on this clone: Compared with germline, one end of the junction differs, possibly owing to a read error. The chain uses TRBV24-1 and TRBJ2-3, with D tentatively TRBD1 (6 bases). This CDR3 comprises 14 residues. The germline CDR1 and CDR2 sequences are KGHDR and SFDVKD. For the CDR3, the DNA is TGTGCCACCAGTGACGCTTATCGGGACACCGGGGAAAATTTT. This sequence encodes CATSDAYRDTGENF.

V is TRBV19 and J is TRBJ2-1, with D possibly TRBD2 on 5 matching bases. V dropped 1 base and J dropped 3 bases, with 10 bases sitting between them. The CDR3 covers 15 residues. Germline lookup yields CDR1 LNHDA and CDR2 SQIVND (reference sequence). Here the CDR3 reads CASSIVGGIYNEQFF. CDR3 nucleotides: TGTGCCAGTAGTATAGTCGGAGGAATCTACAATGAGCAGTTCTTC.

CDR3 in amino acids: CATSSDRAGEQYF. For the CDR3, the DNA is TGTGCCACCAGCTCCGACAGGGCGGGCGAGCAGTACTTC. This sequence joins TRBV15 and TRBJ2-7; 7 nucleotides line up with TRBD1. The germline gives CDR1 LNHNV, CDR2 YYDKDF (reference sequence). The junction had 7 bases not matched to a gene; V was cut back by 5 bases and J by 6 bases. This CDR3 region has 13 residues.

CDR3 bases: TGCAGCGTGAGGTTGACAGGGGGCGCAAATGAGCAGTTCTTC. The encoded protein is CSVRLTGGANEQFF. The V call is TRBV29-1, the J call TRBJ2-1; 10 bases fit TRBD1. The germline gives CDR1 SQVTM, CDR2 ANQGSEA. This CDR3 contains 14 residues. The trim removed 6 bases at V and 7 bases at J, leaving 9 bases unmatched.

The CDR3: CASSNRDRDYSPLHF. The CDR3, as DNA: TGTGCCAGCAGCAACCGGGACAGGGACTATTCACCCCTCCACTTT. The gene calls are TRBV7-9 and TRBJ1-6, with 9 bases aligning to TRBD1. There are 15 residues in the CDR3. Germline trimming cut 5 bases from V and 8 bases from J; bases unmatched to any gene: 7. Germline CDR1 and CDR2: SEHNR and FQNEAQ (reference sequence).

J is TRBJ2-3 and V is TRBV9; TRBD1 aligns across 7 bases. V shed 4 bases and J 3 bases; nucleotides not matched to a gene: 11. Germline lookup yields CDR1 SGDLS and CDR2 YYNGEE. The CDR3 is made up of 16 amino acids. This chain's CDR3 is CASSPRQGLVTDTQYF. The CDR3 DNA follows: TGTGCCAGCAGCCCTCGACAGGGATTAGTGACAGATACGCAGTATTTT.

The J gene is TRBJ1-2, the V gene TRBV28; no clear D. V lost 7 bases and J lost 4, with 16 bases in between. The CDR3 runs 14 residues. Germline CDR1 MDHEN, CDR2 SYDVKM. The CDR3 sequence: CASTQMGSGYGYTF. The CDR3 nucleotides are TGTGCCAGCACCCAAATGGGCAGTGGCTATGGCTACACCTTC.

The chain is built from TRBV10-3 and TRBJ1-2; the D is unclear. There are 15 residues in the CDR3. Trimming removed 0 bases from V and 7 bases from J, with 15 bases in between. Per germline, CDR1 ENHRY and CDR2 SYGVKD. The CDR3 nucleotides read TGTGCCATCAGTGAGTCGAAAGGGAGGGCCTCTGGCTACACCTTC. As protein: CAISESKGRASGYTF.

The rearrangement joins TRBV6-1 to TRBJ1-2; TRBD1 is a possible D gene (6 bases). The V and J ends lost 1 base and 6 bases respectively, with 12 bases between them. This CDR3 is built from 14 residues. Germline loops: CDR1 MNHNS, CDR2 SASEGT. The CDR3 coding sequence is TGTGCCAGCAGTGAAGGACCAGGGGCAAATGGCTACACCTTC. It translates to CASSEGPGANGYTF.

The chain couples TRBV11-2 to TRBJ2-5; TRBD2 matches at 10 bases. From germline, CDR1 is SGHAT and CDR2 FQNNGV. Trimming cost V 4 bases and J 5 bases; bases outside gene matches: 7. The CDR3 spans 15 residues. The CDR3 nucleotides are TGTGCCAGCAGCTCCGAGCGGGGGGGCGGGGAGACCCAGTACTTC. It specifies CASSSERGGGETQYF.

V usage is TRBV5-1 and J usage is TRBJ1-2; D is perhaps TRBD1 (6 bases). Germline assignment: CDR1 SGHRS and CDR2 YFSETQ. The V and J ends lost 3 bases and 0 bases respectively, with 9 bases between them. CDR3 length: 14 residues. This chain's CDR3 is CASSWGQANYGYTF. CDR3 coding DNA: TGCGCCAGCAGCTGGGGACAAGCTAACTATGGCTACACCTTC.

The chain recombines TRBV11-3 with TRBJ2-1; D possibly corresponds to TRBD2 (5 bases). Germline loops: CDR1 SGHNT, CDR2 YENEEA. The germline V and J ends were trimmed by 2 bases and 2 bases, with 7 bases remaining between them. This CDR3 has 14 residues. The CDR3: CASSLSGTYNEQFF. Here the CDR3 DNA reads TGTGCCAGCAGCTTATCGGGGACCTACAATGAGCAGTTCTTC. Combining the CDR3 with reference TRBV11-3 and TRBJ2-1 gives the whole variable domain EAGVVQSPRYKIIEKKQPVAFWCNPISGHNTLYWYLQNLGQGPELLIRYENEEAVDDSQLPKDRFSAERLKGVDSTLKIQPAELGDSAVYLCASSLSGTYNEQFFGPGTRLTVL.

V and J are TRBV10-1 and TRBJ2-2; tentative D call: TRBD1 (5 bases). The germline gives CDR1 WNHNN, CDR2 SYGVQD (reference sequence). V was clipped by 3 bases and J by 2 bases, with 13 bases between them. The CDR3 loop spans 16 amino acids. CDR3 loop: CASSEVRTKNTGELFF. The CDR3 DNA follows: TGCGCCAGCAGTGAAGTAAGGACAAAAAACACCGGGGAGCTGTTTTTT.

A few counts support this clone. The V call is TRBV6-5, the J call TRBJ2-3, with D uncertain. V lost 0 bases, J lost 12 bases, and 13 bases lay in between. Germline lookup yields CDR1 MNHEY and CDR2 SVGAGI. CDR3 length: 13 amino acids. As DNA, the CDR3 is TGTGCCAGCAGTTACTCGAACAGTTTGGATCAGTATTTT. Translated: CASSYSNSLDQYF.

This chain uses TRBV7-9 with TRBJ1-2, with D possibly being TRBD1 (6 bases). Germline V gene lookup returns CDR1 SEHNR and CDR2 FQNEAQ (reference sequence). CDR3 length: 13 amino acids. V lost 2 bases to trimming and J lost 8 bases, with 12 bases between them. The CDR3 region is CASSLMDREGYTF. CDR3 nucleotides: TGTGCCAGCAGCTTAATGGACAGAGAGGGCTACACCTTC.

The CDR3 DNA reads TGTGCCAGCCAAAAATCAGGGTTAGGTAGGGTAGAGACCCAGTACTTC. Amino acid sequence: CASQKSGLGRVETQYF. This rearrangement joins TRBV27 to TRBJ2-5, with D perhaps matching TRBD1 (5 bases). This CDR3 is built from 16 residues. V lost 8 bases, J lost 4 bases, and 23 bases lay in between. Looked up from germline, CDR1 is MNHEY and CDR2 is SMNVEV (reference sequence).

This clone has just one count. V usage is TRBV12-5 and J usage is TRBJ1-3; no firm D call. Per the germline V gene, CDR1 is LGHNT and CDR2 is FRNRAP. There are 14 residues in the CDR3. Trimming pared 3 bases from V and 3 bases from J, leaving 9 bases between. The CDR3 spells CASGFPGVGNTIYF. The DNA of the CDR3 is TGTGCTAGTGGTTTCCCGGGAGTTGGAAACACCATATATTTT.

V is TRBV19 and J is TRBJ1-1; 7 bases map to TRBD1. CDR1 is LNHDA and CDR2 is SQIVND in the germline V gene (reference sequence). The CDR3 is 14 amino acids. The junction had 9 bases not matched to a gene; V was cut back by 8 bases and J by 3 bases. CDR3 region: CASSRTGSDTEAFF. In nucleotides, the CDR3 is TGTGCCAGTTCCCGGACAGGATCAGACACTGAAGCTTTCTTT.

This clone was counted a single time. The chain employs TRBV19 and TRBJ2-2, with 8 bases fitting TRBD1. Germline V gene sequence: CDR1 LNHDA, CDR2 SQIVND (reference sequence). The CDR3 is 14 amino acids. After removal of 5 bases from V and 6 bases from J, the junction contained 5 bases not matched to a gene. CDR3 in amino acids: CASSGWTGSGELFF. The CDR3 region has the DNA TGTGCCAGTAGTGGGTGGACAGGGTCCGGGGAGCTGTTTTTT.